The 5 T cell receptor beta chains presented below share a single source sample, sequenced in a study of blood T cells in healthy people across ages. A second PCR, run for about 6 to 12 cycles, used a sample-barcoded 5' primer plus a J-beta primer mix. TCRdb itself ran the 5' RACE reads through MiXCR, one entry per CDR3 protein. Counted here are 1.5 million or so distinct CDR3 sequences, 35% to 45% occurring once; the ten biggest clones make up around 4%. The sequencing sample was made of blood. The receptors originated from a woman under 30 in good health.

This clonotype came up once. An end of the junction differs from the germline gene, which may be a read error. The rearrangement links TRBV3-1 to TRBJ2-1; TRBD1 aligns across 8 bases. The CDR3 runs to 16 residues. CDR1 is LGHDT and CDR2 is YNNKEL in the germline V gene (reference sequence). CDR3 DNA: TGTGACAGCAGCCAAGTATCTCAGGGGGCTATCGATGAGCAGTTCTTC. Its translation: CDSSQVSQGAIDEQFF.

The rearrangement links TRBV7-9 to TRBJ1-2, with a tentative D call TRBD1 (5 bases). Trimming pared 5 bases from V and 11 bases from J, leaving 18 bases between. Germline V gene data show CDR1 as SEHNR and CDR2 as FQNEAQ (reference sequence). The CDR3 runs to 13 residues. CDR3 residues: CASSVEEGASYTF. As DNA, the CDR3 is TGTGCCAGCAGCGTAGAGGAAGGGGCTAGTTACACCTTC.

The rearrangement uses TRBV7-8 and TRBJ1-2; 7 positions agree with TRBD1. The CDR3 has 15 amino acids. Germline CDR1 SGHVS, CDR2 FQNEAQ. V lost 4 bases to trimming and J lost 3 bases; unmatched junction nucleotides: 8. CDR3 region: CASSYPSTGYYGYTF. The CDR3 bases are TGTGCCAGCAGCTATCCTTCGACAGGGTACTATGGCTACACCTTC.

The V and J genes are TRBV7-2 and TRBJ2-5; 10 nucleotides align to TRBD2. Looked up from germline, CDR1 is SGHTA and CDR2 is FQGNSA. The CDR3 extends over 14 amino acids. The V gene end was trimmed by 6 bases and the J gene end by 4 bases; junction bases not matched to a gene: 5. This CDR3 is CASSPSGRAETQYF. DNA for the CDR3: TGTGCCAGCAGTCCCAGCGGGAGGGCAGAGACCCAGTACTTC. Drawing the rest from reference TRBV7-2 and TRBJ2-5, the complete variable domain is GAGVSQSPSNKVTEKGKDVELRCDPISGHTALYWYRQSLGQGLEFLIYFQGNSAPDKSGLPSDRFSAERTGGSVSTLTIQRTQQEDSAVYLCASSPSGRAETQYFGPGTRLLVL.

The V and J genes are TRBV12-3 or TRBV12-4 and TRBJ2-2; D gene unclear. Trimming cost V 7 bases and J 6 bases, with 12 bases left between them. The CDR3 consists of 13 residues. The CDR3 reads CASTQTVPGELFF. CDR3 DNA sequence: TGTGCCAGCACCCAGACTGTCCCCGGGGAGCTGTTTTTT.